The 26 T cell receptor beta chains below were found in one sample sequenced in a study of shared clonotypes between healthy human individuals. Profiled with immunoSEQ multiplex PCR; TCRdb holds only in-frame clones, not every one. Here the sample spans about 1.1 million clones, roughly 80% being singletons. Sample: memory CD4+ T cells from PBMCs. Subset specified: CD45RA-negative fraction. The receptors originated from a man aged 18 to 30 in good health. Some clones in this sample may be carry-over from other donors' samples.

For the CDR3, the DNA is TGTGCCAGCAGCTCCCCTTTCCTGGGACTAGCGGGAGGGCGCGAGCAGTACTTC. It codes for CASSSPFLGLAGGREQYF. The rearrangement links TRBV28 to TRBJ2-7, with 16 bases that match TRBD2. Looked up from germline, CDR1 is MDHEN and CDR2 is SYDVKM. After removal of 6 bases from V and 6 bases from J, the junction contained 14 bases not matched to a gene. CDR3 length: 18 amino acids. The complete variable domain, with remaining parts taken from reference TRBV28 and TRBJ2-7, reads DVKVTQSSRYLVKRTGEKVFLECVQDMDHENMFWYRQDPGLGLRLIYFSYDVKMKEKGDIPEGYSVSREKKERFSLILESASTNQTSMYLCASSSPFLGLAGGREQYFGPGTRLTVT.

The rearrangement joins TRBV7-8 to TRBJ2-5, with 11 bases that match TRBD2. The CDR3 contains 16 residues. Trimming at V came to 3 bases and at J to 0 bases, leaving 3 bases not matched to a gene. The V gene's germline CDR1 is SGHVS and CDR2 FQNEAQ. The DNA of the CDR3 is TGTGCCAGCAGCTTGAGACTAGCGGGAAACCAAGAGACCCAGTACTTC. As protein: CASSLRLAGNQETQYF.

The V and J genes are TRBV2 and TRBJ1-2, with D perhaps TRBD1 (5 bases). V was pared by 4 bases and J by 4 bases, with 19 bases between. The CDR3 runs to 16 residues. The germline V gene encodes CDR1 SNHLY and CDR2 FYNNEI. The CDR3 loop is CASSVPRRGGSYGYTF. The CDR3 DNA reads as TGTGCCAGCAGTGTTCCCAGAAGGGGAGGAAGCTATGGCTACACCTTC.

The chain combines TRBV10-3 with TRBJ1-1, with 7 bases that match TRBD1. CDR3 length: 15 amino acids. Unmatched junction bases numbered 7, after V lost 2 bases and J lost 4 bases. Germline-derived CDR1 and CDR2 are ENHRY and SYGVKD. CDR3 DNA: TGTGCCATCAGTGAGGTTGCAGGGGGAAGCACTGAAGCTTTCTTT. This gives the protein CAISEVAGGSTEAFF.

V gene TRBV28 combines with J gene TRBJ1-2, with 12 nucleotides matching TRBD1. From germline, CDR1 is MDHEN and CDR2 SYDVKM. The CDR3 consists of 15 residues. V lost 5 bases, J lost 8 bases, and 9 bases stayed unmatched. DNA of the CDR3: TGTGCCAGCAGTCCTCCGGGACAGGGGGCGTCCGGCTACACCTTC. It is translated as CASSPPGQGASGYTF.

This CDR3 reads CASSQDLQEPNYGYTF. The CDR3 coding sequence is TGCGCCAGCAGCCAAGATCTACAGGAACCCAACTATGGCTACACCTTC. The rearrangement uses TRBV4-3 and TRBJ1-2; TRBD1 might be the D (5 bases). CDR3 length: 16 residues. Trimming took 0 bases from V and 2 from J, leaving 13 bases between them. Germline CDR1 and CDR2: LGHNA and YSLEER.

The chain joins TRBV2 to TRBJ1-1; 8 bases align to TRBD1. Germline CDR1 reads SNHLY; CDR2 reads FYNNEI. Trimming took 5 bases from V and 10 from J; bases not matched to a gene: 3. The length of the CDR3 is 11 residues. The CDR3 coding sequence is TGTGCCAGCAGTCCCGGGACAGGAGCTTTCTTT. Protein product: CASSPGTGAFF.

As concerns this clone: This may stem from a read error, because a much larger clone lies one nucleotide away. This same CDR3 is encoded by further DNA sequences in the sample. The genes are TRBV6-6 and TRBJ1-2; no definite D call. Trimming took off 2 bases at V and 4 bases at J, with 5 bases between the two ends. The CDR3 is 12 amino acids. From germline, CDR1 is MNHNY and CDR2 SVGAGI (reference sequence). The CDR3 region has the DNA TGTGCCAGCAGTTACCGGGGCTATGGCTACACCTTC. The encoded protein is CASSYRGYGYTF.

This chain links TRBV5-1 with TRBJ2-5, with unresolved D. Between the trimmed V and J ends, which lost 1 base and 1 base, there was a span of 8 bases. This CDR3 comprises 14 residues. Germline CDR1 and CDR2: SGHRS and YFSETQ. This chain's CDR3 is CASSLQKRQETQYF. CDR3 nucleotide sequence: TGCGCCAGCAGCTTGCAAAAACGCCAAGAGACCCAGTACTTC.

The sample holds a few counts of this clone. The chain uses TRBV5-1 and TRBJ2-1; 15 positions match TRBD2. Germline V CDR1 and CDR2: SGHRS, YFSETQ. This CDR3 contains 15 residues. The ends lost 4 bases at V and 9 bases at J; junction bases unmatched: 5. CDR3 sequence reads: CASSEGLAGGTEQFF. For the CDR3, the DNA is TGCGCCAGCAGCGAGGGACTAGCGGGAGGTACTGAGCAGTTCTTC.

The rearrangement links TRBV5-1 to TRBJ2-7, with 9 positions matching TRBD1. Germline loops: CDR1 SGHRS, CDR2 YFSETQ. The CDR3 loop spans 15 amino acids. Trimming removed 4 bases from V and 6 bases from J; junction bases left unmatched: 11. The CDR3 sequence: CASSPKGQGGGEQYF. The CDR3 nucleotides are TGCGCCAGCAGCCCGAAGGGACAGGGAGGGGGCGAGCAGTACTTC. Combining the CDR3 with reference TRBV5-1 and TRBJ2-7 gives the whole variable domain KAGVTQTPRYLIKTRGQQVTLSCSPISGHRSVSWYQQTPGQGLQFLFEYFSETQRNKGNFPGRFSGRQFSNSRSEMNVSTLELGDSALYLCASSPKGQGGGEQYFGPGTRLTVT.

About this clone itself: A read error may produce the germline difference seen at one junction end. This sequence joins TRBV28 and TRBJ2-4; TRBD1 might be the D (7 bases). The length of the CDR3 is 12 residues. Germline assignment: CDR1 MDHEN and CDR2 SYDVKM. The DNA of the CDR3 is TGTGCCAGCAGCTCAGGGGGACTCTGGGGTGACTTC. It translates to CASSSGGLWGDF.

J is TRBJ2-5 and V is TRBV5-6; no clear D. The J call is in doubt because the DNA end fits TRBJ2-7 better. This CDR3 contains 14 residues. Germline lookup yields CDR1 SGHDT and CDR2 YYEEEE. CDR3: CASSLVRYSYEQYF. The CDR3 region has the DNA TGTGCCAGCAGCTTGGTCCGGTACTCCTACGAGCAGTACTTC.

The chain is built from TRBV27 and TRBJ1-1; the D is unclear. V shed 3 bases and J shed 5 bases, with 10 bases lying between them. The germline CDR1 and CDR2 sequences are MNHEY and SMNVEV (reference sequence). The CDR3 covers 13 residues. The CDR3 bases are TGTGCCAGCAGTTTGGGCAGGAGTACTGAAGCTTTCTTT. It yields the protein CASSLGRSTEAFF.

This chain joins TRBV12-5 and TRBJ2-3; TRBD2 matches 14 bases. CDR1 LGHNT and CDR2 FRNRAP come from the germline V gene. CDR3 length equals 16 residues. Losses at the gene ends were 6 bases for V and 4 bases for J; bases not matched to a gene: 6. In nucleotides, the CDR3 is TGTGCTAGTGGCCCTGGGACTAGCGGGAGCCCAGATACGCAGTATTTT. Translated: CASGPGTSGSPDTQYF.

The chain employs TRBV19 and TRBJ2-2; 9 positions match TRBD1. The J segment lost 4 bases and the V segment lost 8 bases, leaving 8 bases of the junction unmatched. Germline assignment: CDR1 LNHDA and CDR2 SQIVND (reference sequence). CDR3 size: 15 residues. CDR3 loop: CASGTGITGTGELFF. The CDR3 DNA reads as TGTGCCAGTGGGACAGGGATAACAGGCACCGGGGAGCTGTTTTTT.

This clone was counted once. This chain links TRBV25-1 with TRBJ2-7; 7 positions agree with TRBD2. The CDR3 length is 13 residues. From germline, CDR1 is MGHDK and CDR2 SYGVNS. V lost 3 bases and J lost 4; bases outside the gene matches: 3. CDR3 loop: CASSERGRYEQYF. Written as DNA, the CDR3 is TGTGCCAGCAGTGAGCGGGGGAGATACGAGCAGTACTTC.

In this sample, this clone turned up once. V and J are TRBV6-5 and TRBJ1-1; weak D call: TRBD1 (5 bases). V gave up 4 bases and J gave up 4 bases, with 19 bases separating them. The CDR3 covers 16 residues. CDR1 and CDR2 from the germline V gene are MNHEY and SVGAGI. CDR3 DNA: TGTGCCAGCAGTTTGGACGGGGGGAGGGGCGGCACTGAAGCTTTCTTT. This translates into CASSLDGGRGGTEAFF.

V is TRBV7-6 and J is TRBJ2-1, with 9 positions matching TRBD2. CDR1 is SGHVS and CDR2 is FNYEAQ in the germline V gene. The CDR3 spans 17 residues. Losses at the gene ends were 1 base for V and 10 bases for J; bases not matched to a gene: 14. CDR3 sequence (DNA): TGTGCCAGCAGCTTAGAAGTTGGCGGGAGGGCCTCTAAGGAGCAGTTCTTC. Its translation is CASSLEVGGRASKEQFF.

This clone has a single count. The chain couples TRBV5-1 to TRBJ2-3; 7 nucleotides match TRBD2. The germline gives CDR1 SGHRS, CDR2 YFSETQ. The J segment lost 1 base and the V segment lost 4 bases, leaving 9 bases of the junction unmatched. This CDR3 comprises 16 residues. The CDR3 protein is CASSPGAGTGTDTQYF. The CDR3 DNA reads TGCGCCAGCAGCCCCGGAGCGGGGACTGGCACAGATACGCAGTATTTT.

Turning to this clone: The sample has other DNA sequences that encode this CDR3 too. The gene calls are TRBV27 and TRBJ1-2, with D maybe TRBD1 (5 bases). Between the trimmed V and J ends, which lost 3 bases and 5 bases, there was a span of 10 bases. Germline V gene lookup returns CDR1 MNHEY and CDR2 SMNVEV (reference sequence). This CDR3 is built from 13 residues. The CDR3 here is CASSFRGGYGYTF. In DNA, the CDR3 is TGTGCCAGCAGTTTCCGGGGGGGGTATGGCTACACCTTC.

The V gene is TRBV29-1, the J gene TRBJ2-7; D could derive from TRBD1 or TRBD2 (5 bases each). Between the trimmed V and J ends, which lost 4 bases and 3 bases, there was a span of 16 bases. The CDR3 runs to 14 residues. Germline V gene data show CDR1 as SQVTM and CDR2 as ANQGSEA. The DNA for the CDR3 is TGCAGCGTTGCTAGGGACGGTCTGAACTACGAGCAGTACTTC. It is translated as CSVARDGLNYEQYF.

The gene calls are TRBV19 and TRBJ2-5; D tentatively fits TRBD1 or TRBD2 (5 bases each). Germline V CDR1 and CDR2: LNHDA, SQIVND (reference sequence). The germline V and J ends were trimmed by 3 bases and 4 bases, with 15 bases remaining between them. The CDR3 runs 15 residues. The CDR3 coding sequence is TGTGCCAGTAGTATCTCAGGGACCTGGGGAGAGACCCAGTACTTC. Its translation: CASSISGTWGETQYF. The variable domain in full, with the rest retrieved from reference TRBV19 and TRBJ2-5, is DGGITQSPKYLFRKEGQNVTLSCEQNLNHDAMYWYRQDPGQGLRLIYYSQIVNDFQKGDIAEGYSVSREKKESFPLTVTSAQKNPTAFYLCASSISGTWGETQYFGPGTRLLVL.

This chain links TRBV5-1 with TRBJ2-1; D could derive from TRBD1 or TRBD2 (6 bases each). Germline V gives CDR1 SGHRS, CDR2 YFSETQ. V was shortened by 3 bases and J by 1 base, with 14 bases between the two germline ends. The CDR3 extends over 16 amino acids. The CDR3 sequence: CASSSLGGRSYNEQFF. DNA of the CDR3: TGCGCCAGCAGCTCCCTCGGGGGCCGGTCCTACAATGAGCAGTTCTTC.

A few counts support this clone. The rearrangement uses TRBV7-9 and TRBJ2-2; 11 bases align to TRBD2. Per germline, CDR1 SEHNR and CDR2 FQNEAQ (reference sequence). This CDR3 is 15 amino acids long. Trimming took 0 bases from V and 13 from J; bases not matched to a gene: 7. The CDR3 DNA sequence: TGTGCCAGCAGCTTAGCACTAGCGGGAGAAGGCGCGCTGTTTTTT. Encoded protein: CASSLALAGEGALFF. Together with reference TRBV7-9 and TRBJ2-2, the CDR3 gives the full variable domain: DTGVSQNPRHKITKRGQNVTFRCDPISEHNRLYWYRQTLGQGPEFLTYFQNEAQLEKSRLLSDRFSAERPKGSFSTLEIQRTEQGDSAMYLCASSLALAGEGALFFGEGSRLTVL.

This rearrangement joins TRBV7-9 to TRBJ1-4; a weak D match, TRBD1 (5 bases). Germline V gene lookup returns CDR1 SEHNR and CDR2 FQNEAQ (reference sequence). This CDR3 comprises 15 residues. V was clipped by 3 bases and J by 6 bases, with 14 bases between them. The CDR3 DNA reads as TGTGCCAGCAGCTTGCGAGCCCGGGGCGATGAAAAACTGTTTTTT. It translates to CASSLRARGDEKLFF.